The clone carrying this TCR beta chain was seen many times. Its target is not known. V was pared by 5 bases and J by 11 bases, with 5 bases of the junction left unmatched. This CDR3 is 13 amino acids long. Germline V gene lookup returns CDR1 SEHNR and CDR2 FQNEAQ (reference sequence). Establishment of the diagnosis relied upon clinical symptoms, serum thyroxine, TRAb, thyroid ultrasound and orbital computed tomography. The authors isolated PBMCs from 10 ml of fresh peripheral blood. These data are taken from a study of Graves' ophthalmopathy and Graves' hyperthyroidism. Study outcomes and limitations: It was with around 67% sensitivity and about 72% specificity that the model predicted ophthalmopathy progression.

Amplification of TCR beta CDR3 regions used RNA transcripts. The first round was an RT-PCR with HTBI primers, and the second round was a multiplex PCR. TCRdb independently ran MiXCR on the multiplex PCR reads; one entry per CDR3 protein. The sample includes about 740,000 distinct CDR3 sequences, roughly two fifths seen only once; the top ten take 35% to 55%. What was sequenced was peripheral blood. This chain joins TRBV7-9 and TRBJ1-6, with TRBD1 identical over 8 bases. The clonotype comes from an adult man with Graves' ophthalmopathy. The DNA for the CDR3 is TGTGCCAGCAGCGCAGGGGGCGAAACACCCCTCCACTTT. This sequence encodes CASSAGGETPLHF.